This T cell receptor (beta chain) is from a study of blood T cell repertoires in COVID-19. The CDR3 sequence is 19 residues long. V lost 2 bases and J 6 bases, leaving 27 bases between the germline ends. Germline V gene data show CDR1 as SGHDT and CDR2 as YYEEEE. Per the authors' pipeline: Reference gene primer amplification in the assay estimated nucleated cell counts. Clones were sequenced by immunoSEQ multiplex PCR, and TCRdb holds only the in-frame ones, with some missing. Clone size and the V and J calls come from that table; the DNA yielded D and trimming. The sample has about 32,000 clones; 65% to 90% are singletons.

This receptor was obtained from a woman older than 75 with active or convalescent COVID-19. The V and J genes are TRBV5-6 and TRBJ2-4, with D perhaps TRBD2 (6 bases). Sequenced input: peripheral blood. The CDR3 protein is CASSFVGGWGRRGGNIQYF. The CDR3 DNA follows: TGTGCCAGCAGCTTTGTCGGCGGGTGGGGGAGGAGGGGCGGAAACATTCAGTACTTC.